Reported below is one T cell receptor beta chain. The data derive from a study of blood T cell repertoires in COVID-19. For the study at large: Samples came from the United States, Italy and Spain, spanning acute and convalescent COVID-19. T cells, B-cell-depleted T cells, or PBMCs supplied cDNA or gDNA.

In the original processing: Counts of nucleated cells, estimated from reference gene primer amplification, were obtained. Using immunoSEQ multiplex PCR, the repertoire was profiled, and TCRdb retains in-frame clones only, with some absent. V and J calls and clone size follow that table, whereas D and trimming were derived from the DNA. The sample has around 170,000 clones, 80% to 90% seen once. Germline loops: CDR1 SEHNR, CDR2 FQNEAQ (reference sequence). Deletions cut 4 bases from V and 8 bases from J, with 8 bases between. The CDR3 is made up of 11 amino acids. Input material: peripheral blood. The chain couples TRBV7-9 to TRBJ2-5; no definite D call. This sequence was found in a man in his fifties or sixties with active or convalescent COVID-19. Here the CDR3 reads CASSSGSTQYF. CDR3 nucleotides: TGTGCCAGCAGCTCCGGGTCTACCCAGTACTTC.